Listed here are 32 T cell receptor beta chains from one sample, sequenced in a study of blood T cell repertoires in COVID-19. TCRdb's copy holds only in-frame clones and misses some; the assay was immunoSEQ multiplex PCR. The sample holds tens of thousands of clones, just over 85% seen once. Sequences were obtained from peripheral blood. Receptors originate from a young man with acute or convalescent COVID-19.

The V and J genes are TRBV30 and TRBJ1-5; maybe TRBD1 (6 bases). The V and J ends lost 2 bases and 9 bases respectively, with 17 bases between them. Germline-derived CDR1 and CDR2 are GTSNPN and SVGIG (reference sequence). The CDR3 has 14 amino acids. The CDR3 sequence is CAWSMGAGTLPQHF. The CDR3 DNA reads as TGTGCCTGGAGTATGGGGGCAGGGACCTTGCCCCAGCATTTT.

The genes are TRBV6-2 or TRBV6-3 and TRBJ2-6; D may be TRBD1 (5 bases). Germline assignment: CDR1 MNHEY and CDR2 SVGEGT. CDR3 length: 16 amino acids. V gave up 0 bases and J gave up 0 bases, with 6 bases separating them. Here the CDR3 reads CASSYSTGSGANVLTF. The CDR3 region has the DNA TGTGCCAGCAGTTACTCAACAGGCTCTGGGGCCAACGTCCTGACTTTC.

The rearrangement links TRBV4-1 to TRBJ1-1, with D tentatively TRBD1 (5 bases). The germline V gene has CDR1 MGHRA and CDR2 YSYEKL. The CDR3 spans 14 residues. V was pared by 0 bases and J by 8 bases, with 13 bases between. This CDR3 reads CASSQDLRQKEAFF. CDR3 coding DNA: TGCGCCAGCAGCCAAGATCTCCGACAGAAAGAAGCTTTCTTT.

This clone was observed a single time. This sequence joins TRBV7-2 and TRBJ2-3, with D possibly being TRBD1 (5 bases). This CDR3 has 17 amino acids. V gave up 5 bases and J gave up 0 bases, with 18 bases separating them. Per germline, CDR1 SGHTA and CDR2 FQGNSA. In nucleotides, the CDR3 is TGTGCCAGCAGCCCTAGGGGTGGGGCAGCCAGCACAGATACGCAGTATTTT. This sequence encodes CASSPRGGAASTDTQYF.

The chain combines TRBV27 with TRBJ1-6; no firm D call. This CDR3 is built from 15 residues. Per the germline V gene, CDR1 is MNHEY and CDR2 is SMNVEV (reference sequence). V lost 5 bases, J lost 0 bases, and 8 bases lay in between. The CDR3 sequence is CASSETSSYNSPLHF. DNA for the CDR3: TGTGCCAGCAGTGAGACATCCTCCTATAATTCACCCCTCCACTTT.

The V gene is TRBV6-2 or TRBV6-3, the J gene TRBJ2-2; the D is unclear. The ends were cut back, 4 bases at V and 5 bases at J, with 8 bases in the middle. This CDR3 spans 13 amino acids. Per the germline V gene, CDR1 is MNHEY and CDR2 is SVGEGT. The CDR3 DNA reads TGTGCCAGCAGTTCTCACCTAACCGGGGAGCTGTTTTTT. Encoded protein: CASSSHLTGELFF.

The chain is built from TRBV5-1 and TRBJ1-1; a possible D gene is TRBD1 (5 bases). CDR1 and CDR2 from the germline V gene are SGHRS and YFSETQ. Trimming stripped 0 bases from V and 4 bases from J, with 10 bases between. This CDR3 spans 14 amino acids. CDR3 sequence reads: CASSLAGVGTEAFF. In DNA, the CDR3 is TGCGCCAGCAGCTTGGCGGGGGTCGGCACTGAAGCTTTCTTT.

The rearrangement uses TRBV5-1 and TRBJ2-5, with 9 bases matching TRBD1. The CDR3 has 15 residues. With V trimmed by 4 bases and J by 2 bases, 6 bases remained unmatched. CDR1 and CDR2 from the germline V gene are SGHRS and YFSETQ. The CDR3 DNA reads as TGCGCCAGCAGCAATAGACAGGGGGTGCAAGAGACCCAGTACTTC. Its protein product is CASSNRQGVQETQYF. Full variable domain (outside the CDR3, taken from reference TRBV5-1 and TRBJ2-5): KAGVTQTPRYLIKTRGQQVTLSCSPISGHRSVSWYQQTPGQGLQFLFEYFSETQRNKGNFPGRFSGRQFSNSRSEMNVSTLELGDSALYLCASSNRQGVQETQYFGPGTRLLVL.

The gene calls are TRBV11-2 and TRBJ1-4; the D is unclear. The CDR3 is 13 amino acids. Trimming took off 3 bases at V and 6 bases at J, with 8 bases between the two ends. Germline CDR1 reads SGHAT; CDR2 reads FQNNGV. The CDR3 spells CASSLVTDEKLFF. The CDR3 DNA sequence: TGTGCCAGCAGCTTGGTGACTGATGAAAAACTGTTTTTT.

This clone was seen once. This chain links TRBV4-1 with TRBJ2-5; 9 nucleotides agree with TRBD2. CDR1 and CDR2 (germline): MGHRA, YSYEKL. The CDR3 loop spans 17 amino acids. J gave up 1 base and V 0 bases, and 6 bases lay outside the gene matches. CDR3 coding DNA: TGCGCCAGCAGCCAAGATACCCAGCGGGGGGTCCAAGAGACCCAGTACTTC. It codes for CASSQDTQRGVQETQYF.

As regards this clone: The same CDR3 also results from other DNA sequences found in this sample. The genes are TRBV10-3 and TRBJ1-1; 9 bases fit TRBD1. V was clipped by 10 bases and J by 4 bases; unmatched bases: 4. This CDR3 comprises 12 residues. CDR1 is ENHRY, CDR2 SYGVKD, per germline. DNA for the CDR3: TGTGCCACCGGACAGGGGCTCACTGAAGCTTTCTTT. Its protein is CATGQGLTEAFF.

V usage is TRBV11-3 and J usage is TRBJ2-1; the D gene is possibly TRBD2 (5 bases). Germline loops: CDR1 SGHNT, CDR2 YENEEA. V dropped 1 base and J dropped 0 bases, with 7 bases sitting between them. The CDR3 has 15 amino acids. The CDR3 loop is CASSLGRGSYNEQFF. The CDR3 bases are TGTGCCAGCAGCTTAGGACGGGGCTCCTACAATGAGCAGTTCTTC.

The chain couples TRBV19 to TRBJ1-5; D is unresolved. The CDR3 totals 17 residues. Germline lookup yields CDR1 LNHDA and CDR2 SQIVND (reference sequence). Trimming stripped 1 base from V and 0 bases from J, with 13 bases between. As DNA, the CDR3 is TGTGCCAGTAGTATAGGAGTACAGTATTATAGCAATCAGCCCCAGCATTTT. It yields the protein CASSIGVQYYSNQPQHF.

The rearrangement joins TRBV11-1 to TRBJ1-1; 7 nucleotides line up with TRBD1. Looked up from germline, CDR1 is SGHAT and CDR2 is FQDESV (reference sequence). V shed 0 bases and J 2 bases; nucleotides not matched to a gene: 3. This CDR3 spans 15 amino acids. As DNA, the CDR3 is TGTGCCAGCAGCTTAGCGGGGACAGACAACACTGAAGCTTTCTTT. This codes for CASSLAGTDNTEAFF.

This clone was seen more than once but under ten times. The chain employs TRBV7-9 and TRBJ1-3; D is unresolved. This CDR3 region has 14 residues. Trimming stripped 2 bases from V and 2 bases from J, with 7 bases between. The germline gives CDR1 SEHNR, CDR2 FQNEAQ (reference sequence). CDR3 region: CASSLRVAGNTIYF. The CDR3 nucleotides read TGTGCCAGCAGCTTAAGAGTAGCTGGAAACACCATATATTTT.

This clone came up once. The rearrangement links TRBV10-3 to TRBJ2-2; 7 bases fit TRBD1. This CDR3 comprises 14 residues. V gave up 4 bases and J gave up 5 bases; unmatched junction bases: 4. CDR1 and CDR2 from the germline V gene are ENHRY and SYGVKD. Here the CDR3 DNA reads TGTGCCATCAGTGGGACAGGAAGGACCGGGGAGCTGTTTTTT. This encodes CAISGTGRTGELFF.

The chain combines TRBV6-2 or TRBV6-3 with TRBJ2-7, with 12 nucleotides matching TRBD2. Trimming cost V 3 bases and J 4 bases; bases outside gene matches: 7. Germline V gene sequence: CDR1 MNHEY, CDR2 SVGEGT. The CDR3 runs 16 residues. The CDR3 region has the DNA TGTGCCAGCAGTTATCGACTAGCGGGAGTGCTATACGAGCAGTACTTC. Protein product: CASSYRLAGVLYEQYF.

Concerning this clone itself: One end of the junction does not line up with germline, which may come from a read error. The chain has TRBV3-1 (or the pseudogene TRBV3-2) and TRBJ1-6, with D unresolved. The CDR3 loop spans 12 amino acids. The germline V gene has CDR1 LGHDT and CDR2 YNNKEL (reference sequence). As DNA, the CDR3 is TGTGCCAGCAACCAACAGAGCGGACCCCTCCACTTT. Protein product: CASNQQSGPLHF.

This clone was observed a handful of times. V usage is TRBV2 and J usage is TRBJ1-6, with 7 bases that match TRBD1. This CDR3 has 15 amino acids. The V gene's germline CDR1 is SNHLY and CDR2 FYNNEI. V was pared by 8 bases and J by 10 bases, with 14 bases of the junction left unmatched. CDR3 sequence (DNA): TGTGCCAGCCGGGACAGCAGAGTCCCTTACTCACCCCTCCACTTT. Translating gives CASRDSRVPYSPLHF. Together with reference TRBV2 and TRBJ1-6, the CDR3 gives the full variable domain: EPEVTQTPSHQVTQMGQEVILRCVPISNHLYFYWYRQILGQKVEFLVSFYNNEISEKSEIFDDQFSVERPDGSNFTLKIRSTKLEDSAMYFCASRDSRVPYSPLHFGNGTRLTVT.

The V gene is TRBV19, the J gene TRBJ1-2; 7 nucleotides agree with TRBD1. CDR3 length equals 13 residues. With 6 bases clipped from V and 3 bases from J, the junction kept 4 bases outside the gene matches. CDR1 is LNHDA and CDR2 is SQIVND in the germline V gene (reference sequence). The CDR3 reads CASRKTGDYGYTF. CDR3 bases: TGTGCCAGTAGGAAAACAGGGGACTATGGCTACACCTTC.

The chain is built from TRBV11-2 and TRBJ1-4; D is undetermined. From germline, CDR1 is SGHAT and CDR2 FQNNGV. V shed 7 bases and J shed 6 bases, with 18 bases lying between them. The CDR3 covers 15 residues. The CDR3 DNA sequence: TGTGCCAGCACCAAACGGGGAGGCGGTGATGAAAAACTGTTTTTT. It is translated as CASTKRGGGDEKLFF.

J is TRBJ1-1 and V is TRBV30; D possibly corresponds to TRBD1 (5 bases). Looked up from germline, CDR1 is GTSNPN and CDR2 is SVGIG (reference sequence). The CDR3 length is 14 residues. V lost 1 base and J lost 1, with 10 bases in between. In DNA, the CDR3 is TGTGCCTGGAGTGAGGGGCCCACGAACACTGAAGCTTTCTTT. Translated, it gives CAWSEGPTNTEAFF.

CDR3 in amino acids: CASSLDFPLNEQFF. The CDR3 DNA is TGTGCCAGCAGTCTGGACTTCCCCCTCAATGAGCAGTTCTTC. This chain links TRBV5-5 with TRBJ2-1; a weak D match, TRBD2 (5 bases). The CDR3 spans 14 residues. With 5 bases removed from V and 6 bases from J, the gap between germline ends came to 15 bases. Germline V lookup: CDR1 SGHKS, CDR2 YYEKEE (reference sequence).

This clone was observed a single time. The gene calls are TRBV4-2 and TRBJ1-1; D possibly corresponds to TRBD1 (6 bases). V lost 0 bases and J 5 bases, leaving 10 bases between the germline ends. The CDR3 has 14 residues. CDR1 and CDR2 from the germline V gene are LGHNA and YNFKEQ. CDR3 protein: CASSQDQGTTEAFF. The CDR3 DNA sequence: TGTGCCAGCAGCCAAGATCAGGGGACGACTGAAGCTTTCTTT.

The J gene is TRBJ2-7, the V gene TRBV6-1; TRBD1 aligns across 12 bases. CDR3 length: 14 amino acids. CDR1 and CDR2 (germline): MNHNS, SASEGT. V lost 1 base, J lost 10 bases, and 5 bases stayed unmatched. The CDR3 DNA reads TGTGCCAGCAGTGAAGTACCGGGACAGGGGGCACAGTACGTC. Protein product: CASSEVPGQGAQYV.

In DNA, the CDR3 is TGTGCCAGCATGGGGCCGGGACAGTCCTCTGGGGCCAACGTCCTGACTTTC. This sequence encodes CASMGPGQSSGANVLTF. V usage is TRBV2 and J usage is TRBJ2-6, with 7 bases that match TRBD1. The ends lost 7 bases at V and 0 bases at J; junction bases unmatched: 9. This CDR3 has 17 residues. CDR1 SNHLY and CDR2 FYNNEI come from the germline V gene.

This rearrangement joins TRBV6-5 to TRBJ1-1, with D maybe TRBD1 (5 bases). The CDR3 is 13 amino acids. Germline V gene data show CDR1 as MNHEY and CDR2 as SVGAGI. V gave up 7 bases and J gave up 4 bases, with 13 bases separating them. CDR3 sequence: CASISRVGTEAFF. DNA of the CDR3: TGTGCCAGCATTTCCAGGGTAGGCACTGAAGCTTTCTTT.

A few counts support this clone. The gene calls are TRBV19 and TRBJ2-2; D may be TRBD1 (5 bases). Looked up from germline, CDR1 is LNHDA and CDR2 is SQIVND (reference sequence). V lost 3 bases, J lost 0 bases, and 8 bases lay in between. There are 15 residues in the CDR3. CDR3 sequence: CASSIDSSNTGELFF. The CDR3 region has the DNA TGTGCCAGTAGTATTGACAGTTCGAACACCGGGGAGCTGTTTTTT.

The J gene is TRBJ2-5, the V gene TRBV12-3 or TRBV12-4; 7 bases align to TRBD1. The length of the CDR3 is 13 residues. V lost 6 bases and J lost 5; bases outside the gene matches: 6. The CDR3 region has the DNA TGTGCCAGCAGAACGACAGGGACCGAGACCCAGTACTTC. This encodes CASRTTGTETQYF.

This clone was picked up many times. The CDR3: CASSADRDEQYF. The CDR3 DNA sequence: TGTGCCAGTAGTGCCGACAGGGACGAGCAGTACTTC. The chain employs TRBV19 and TRBJ2-7; the match to TRBD1 covers 7 bases. The ends lost 5 bases at V and 5 bases at J; junction bases unmatched: 3. CDR1 is LNHDA and CDR2 is SQIVND in the germline V gene (reference sequence). The CDR3 sequence is 12 residues long.

This rearrangement joins TRBV6-2 or TRBV6-3 to TRBJ1-2, with D maybe TRBD1 (6 bases). The CDR3 runs to 15 residues. CDR1 and CDR2 (germline): MNHEY, SVGEGT. With 0 bases removed from V and 7 bases from J, the gap between germline ends came to 15 bases. The CDR3 DNA is TGTGCCAGCAGTTACTCGGCAGGGGATGTTCGTGGCTACACCTTC. Residues: CASSYSAGDVRGYTF.

The chain combines TRBV3-1 (or the pseudogene TRBV3-2) with TRBJ1-6, with 7 bases fitting TRBD1. There are 14 residues in the CDR3. Trimming cost V 6 bases and J 13 bases; bases outside gene matches: 12. Germline CDR1 is LGHDT and CDR2 is YNNKEL (reference sequence). The CDR3 sequence is CASSTGTAYFPLHF. CDR3 in DNA: TGTGCCAGCAGTACCGGGACAGCCTATTTCCCCCTCCACTTT.